Described below is a single TCR beta chain sequence and its context. One entry per CDR3 protein results from TCRdb running MiXCR on the reads. The table records approximately 200,000 distinct CDR3 sequences, roughly 22% of them present only once. This entry comes from a study of T cell repertoires in cytomegalovirus infection. The J segment lost 4 bases and the V segment lost 9 bases, leaving 5 bases of the junction unmatched. CDR3 length: 12 residues. Germline-derived CDR1 and CDR2 are LNHDA and SQIVND (reference sequence). Material: CD8+ T cells from PBMCs. V and J are TRBV19 and TRBJ1-2; TRBD1 matches at 7 bases. The source is a human donor in good health (CMV status not recorded). Some clones in this sample may be carry-over from other donors' samples. CDR3 sequence reads: CASVGTAYGYTF. Written as DNA, the CDR3 is TGTGCCAGCGTTGGGACAGCCTATGGCTACACCTTC.